This note documents a single T cell receptor (beta chain) sequence. Its specificity is unknown. TCRdb's table, derived via immunoSEQ multiplex PCR, lists solely in-frame clones and lacks some. The sample consists of 150,000 or so clones, about nine tenths of them appearing once. The record originates from a study of T cell responses to AZD1222 COVID-19 vaccine. Whole-study results and caveats: Among the donors, most were white British and more were female, and clonal diversity was possibly underestimated. Seropositivity was recorded at baseline in only six AZD1222 recipients. Across spike, vaccine-associated CD4 TCRs were found, dominant at 160-218 and 743-854.

The CDR3 consists of 17 residues. The V gene end was trimmed by 6 bases and the J gene end by 4 bases; junction bases not matched to a gene: 11. Germline CDR1 is PRHDT and CDR2 is FYEKMQ (reference sequence). V gene TRBV13 combines with J gene TRBJ2-2, with TRBD1 matching 10 bases. This receptor was taken from an adult who received the AZD1222 COVID-19 vaccine. Sample: peripheral blood, taken 28 days after the second AZD1222 dose. The CDR3 nucleotides are TGTGCCAGCAGGTCAGGTCCGGGACAGGGGAGCACCGGGGAGCTGTTTTTT. Translated: CASRSGPGQGSTGELFF.